Listed below are T cell receptor beta chains from one sample, sequenced in a study of technical replicates of blood from a few donors. Assay used: immunoSEQ multiplex PCR; TCRdb lists only in-frame clones, some missing. The sample has 95,000 to 100,000 clones; 96% are singletons. Sequences were obtained from T cells isolated from PBMCs. These TCRs come from a human donor in good health. Each CDR3 is given with its conserved first and last residue. Fields, in order: J gene, V gene, CDR3 length, clone size, D gene, CDR3 protein, CDR3 DNA. D genes are given only for firm matches. Expanded clones are given a class, and other clones once, few, many or no size at all.

j_gene: TRBJ2-7
v_gene: TRBV19
len: 15
abundance: .
d_gene: .
CDR3aa: CASSISDRDYYEQYF
CDR3nt: TGTGCCAGTAGTATCTCGGACAGAGACTACTACGAGCAGTACTTC

j_gene: TRBJ1-3
v_gene: TRBV9
len: 16
abundance: .
d_gene: TRBD1
CDR3aa: CASSDHPGGLGNTIYF
CDR3nt: TGTGCCAGCAGCGACCACCCAGGGGGGCTCGGAAACACCATATATTTT

j_gene: TRBJ2-7
v_gene: TRBV4-1
len: 15
abundance: once
d_gene: .
CDR3aa: CASSQQNRASYEQYF
CDR3nt: TGCGCCAGCAGCCAACAAAACAGGGCCTCCTACGAGCAGTACTTC

j_gene: TRBJ1-2
v_gene: TRBV7-9
len: 15
abundance: .
d_gene: .
CDR3aa: CASSLWAAGHYGYTF
CDR3nt: TGTGCCAGCAGCTTGTGGGCGGCAGGGCACTATGGCTACACCTTC

j_gene: TRBJ2-5
v_gene: TRBV15
len: 15
abundance: .
d_gene: TRBD2
CDR3aa: CATSRDRAGEETQYF
CDR3nt: TGTGCCACCAGCAGAGATCGGGCGGGAGAAGAGACCCAGTACTTC

j_gene: TRBJ2-7
v_gene: TRBV7-8
len: 15
abundance: .
d_gene: .
CDR3aa: CASSLLLGAVYEQYF
CDR3nt: TGTGCCAGCAGCTTATTACTGGGGGCGGTCTACGAGCAGTACTTC

j_gene: TRBJ1-4
v_gene: TRBV15
len: 15
abundance: .
d_gene: TRBD1
CDR3aa: CATSRDRGWDEKLFF
CDR3nt: TGTGCCACCAGCAGAGACAGGGGGTGGGATGAAAAACTGTTTTTT

j_gene: TRBJ1-2
v_gene: TRBV4-1
len: 14
abundance: .
d_gene: .
CDR3aa: CASSETGPNYGYTF
CDR3nt: TGCGCCAGCAGCGAGACAGGCCCTAACTATGGCTACACCTTC

j_gene: TRBJ2-3
v_gene: TRBV13
len: 12
abundance: .
d_gene: .
CDR3aa: CASSPYTDTQYF
CDR3nt: TGTGCCAGCAGCCCGTACACAGATACGCAGTATTTT

j_gene: TRBJ2-3
v_gene: TRBV18
len: 13
abundance: .
d_gene: .
CDR3aa: CASSPTRPDTQYF
CDR3nt: TGTGCCAGCTCACCGACCAGGCCAGATACGCAGTATTTT

j_gene: TRBJ2-7
v_gene: TRBV7-8
len: 15
abundance: .
d_gene: TRBD1
CDR3aa: CASSQLRGQLNEQYF
CDR3nt: TGTGCCAGCAGCCAATTACGGGGACAGCTGAACGAGCAGTACTTC

j_gene: TRBJ1-5
v_gene: TRBV7-2
len: 13
abundance: .
d_gene: .
CDR3aa: CASSLGQAQPQHF
CDR3nt: TGTGCCAGCAGCTTAGGACAGGCTCAGCCCCAGCATTTT

j_gene: TRBJ2-7
v_gene: TRBV18
len: 14
abundance: .
d_gene: .
CDR3aa: CASSPLDWFSEQYF
CDR3nt: TGTGCCAGCTCACCTCTGGACTGGTTTTCCGAGCAGTACTTC

j_gene: TRBJ2-5
v_gene: TRBV7-2
len: 15
abundance: once
d_gene: .
CDR3aa: CASSFLAGGRETQYF
CDR3nt: TGTGCCAGCAGCTTCTTAGCTGGAGGCCGGGAGACCCAGTACTTC

j_gene: TRBJ2-7
v_gene: TRBV11-1
len: 14
abundance: .
d_gene: .
CDR3aa: CASSLALAGYEQYF
CDR3nt: TGTGCCAGCAGCTTAGCTCTAGCTGGATACGAGCAGTACTTC

j_gene: TRBJ1-2
v_gene: TRBV5-6
len: 14
abundance: .
d_gene: .
CDR3aa: CASSLVEAGYGYTF
CDR3nt: TGTGCCAGCAGCTTGGTAGAGGCTGGCTATGGCTACACCTTC

j_gene: TRBJ1-3
v_gene: TRBV19
len: 15
abundance: .
d_gene: TRBD1
CDR3aa: CASSIGTGSGNTIYF
CDR3nt: TGTGCCAGTAGCATCGGGACAGGGTCCGGAAACACCATATATTTT

j_gene: TRBJ1-4
v_gene: TRBV18
len: 15
abundance: .
d_gene: TRBD1
CDR3aa: CASSPSTGANEKLFF
CDR3nt: TGTGCCAGCTCGCCCTCGACAGGGGCTAATGAAAAACTGTTTTTT

j_gene: TRBJ1-3
v_gene: TRBV13
len: 13
abundance: .
d_gene: .
CDR3aa: CASSLAGRNTIYF
CDR3nt: TGTGCCAGCAGCTTAGCAGGGAGAAACACCATATATTTT

j_gene: TRBJ2-1
v_gene: TRBV19
len: 14
abundance: .
d_gene: TRBD2
CDR3aa: CASSIGTSSPEQFF
CDR3nt: TGTGCCAGTAGTATCGGGACTAGCTCCCCCGAGCAGTTCTTC

j_gene: TRBJ1-1
v_gene: TRBV9
len: 14
abundance: .
d_gene: .
CDR3aa: CASSVEAEGTEAFF
CDR3nt: TGTGCCAGCAGCGTAGAGGCGGAGGGAACTGAAGCTTTCTTT

j_gene: TRBJ1-1
v_gene: TRBV29-1
len: 14
abundance: .
d_gene: TRBD1
CDR3aa: CSVVGTAVNTEAFF
CDR3nt: TGCAGCGTGGTGGGGACAGCGGTTAACACTGAAGCTTTCTTT

j_gene: TRBJ2-7
v_gene: TRBV28
len: 16
abundance: .
d_gene: TRBD1
CDR3aa: CASSLFGTGINKEQYF
CDR3nt: TGTGCCAGCAGTTTATTTGGGACAGGGATTAACAAGGAGCAGTACTTC

j_gene: TRBJ2-1
v_gene: TRBV5-8
len: 14
abundance: .
d_gene: .
CDR3aa: CASSLGGLWIEQFF
CDR3nt: TGTGCCAGCAGCTTGGGAGGGCTATGGATTGAGCAGTTCTTC

j_gene: TRBJ1-2
v_gene: TRBV7-8
len: 12
abundance: few
d_gene: TRBD1
CDR3aa: CASSPGTGGYTF
CDR3nt: TGTGCCAGCAGCCCCGGGACAGGTGGCTACACCTTC

j_gene: TRBJ2-7
v_gene: TRBV6-1
len: 17
abundance: .
d_gene: TRBD1
CDR3aa: CASSEAPGQGSSYEQYF
CDR3nt: TGTGCCAGCAGTGAAGCCCCCGGACAGGGTTCTTCCTACGAGCAGTACTTC

j_gene: TRBJ2-2
v_gene: TRBV19
len: 16
abundance: .
d_gene: TRBD2
CDR3aa: CASSPLAGGNTGELFF
CDR3nt: TGTGCCAGTAGTCCCTTAGCGGGAGGGAACACCGGGGAGCTGTTTTTT

j_gene: TRBJ2-6
v_gene: TRBV11-1
len: 15
abundance: .
d_gene: .
CDR3aa: CASSAPVPGANVLTF
CDR3nt: TGTGCCAGCAGCGCCCCAGTTCCTGGGGCCAACGTCCTGACTTTC

j_gene: TRBJ2-3
v_gene: TRBV6-1
len: 11
abundance: .
d_gene: .
CDR3aa: CASDLRESQYF
CDR3nt: TGTGCCAGCGACTTACGGGAATCGCAGTATTTT